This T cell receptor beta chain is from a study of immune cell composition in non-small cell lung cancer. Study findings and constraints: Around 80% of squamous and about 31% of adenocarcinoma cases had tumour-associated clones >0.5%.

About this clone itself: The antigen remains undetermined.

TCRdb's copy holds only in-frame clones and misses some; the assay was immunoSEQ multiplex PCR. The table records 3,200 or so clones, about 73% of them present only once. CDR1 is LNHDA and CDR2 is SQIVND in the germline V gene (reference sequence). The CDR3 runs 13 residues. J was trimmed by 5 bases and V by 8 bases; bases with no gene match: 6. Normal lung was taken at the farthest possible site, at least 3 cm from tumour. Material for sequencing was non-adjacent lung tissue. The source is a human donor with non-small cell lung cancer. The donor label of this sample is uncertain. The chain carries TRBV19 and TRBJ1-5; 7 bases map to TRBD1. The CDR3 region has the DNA TGTGCCAGTGCCGGGACAGCCTATCAGCCCCAGCATTTT. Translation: CASAGTAYQPQHF. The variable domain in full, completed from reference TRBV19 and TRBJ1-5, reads DGGITQSPKYLFRKEGQNVTLSCEQNLNHDAMYWYRQDPGQGLRLIYYSQIVNDFQKGDIAEGYSVSREKKESFPLTVTSAQKNPTAFYLCASAGTAYQPQHFGDGTRLSIL.